The 26 T cell receptor beta chains presented below share a single source sample, sequenced in a study of blood T cell repertoires in COVID-19 (dated by TCRdb to the early 2020s). The library came from the immunoSEQ multiplex PCR assay. Entries here come from immuneACCESS through TCRdb and include only in-frame sequences with V and J called. Some clones fail to appear in such tables; in the studies checked, an unresolved V gene covers under half of the shortfall, and the cause of the remainder is unknown. The sample contains around 200,000 clones, 84% of them found a single time. The ten most abundant clones make up less than 20% of the sample. Sequenced material: peripheral blood. Receptor source: a woman older than 75 with active or convalescent COVID-19.

This rearrangement joins TRBV6-5 to TRBJ1-2, with TRBD1 as a possible D gene (5 bases). V lost 2 bases and J 4 bases, leaving 14 bases between the germline ends. CDR3 length: 15 amino acids. Germline assignment: CDR1 MNHEY and CDR2 SVGAGI. This CDR3 reads CASSYPTRTSYGYTF. The CDR3 DNA follows: TGTGCCAGCAGTTACCCGACCCGGACAAGCTATGGCTACACCTTC.

The J gene is TRBJ2-3, the V gene TRBV7-2, with TRBD2 identical over 13 bases. J lost 3 bases, V lost 0 bases, and 6 bases had no gene match. Germline assignment: CDR1 SGHTA and CDR2 FQGNSA. The CDR3 loop spans 18 amino acids. DNA for the CDR3: TGTGCCAGCAGCTTAGCCGGGACTAGCGGGGTATGGACAGATACGCAGTATTTT. It codes for CASSLAGTSGVWTDTQYF. Full variable domain (outside the CDR3, taken from reference TRBV7-2 and TRBJ2-3): GAGVSQSPSNKVTEKGKDVELRCDPISGHTALYWYRQSLGQGLEFLIYFQGNSAPDKSGLPSDRFSAERTGGSVSTLTIQRTQQEDSAVYLCASSLAGTSGVWTDTQYFGPGTRLTVL.

This clone was observed once. The chain recombines TRBV7-2 with TRBJ2-5; the match to TRBD2 covers 16 bases. The CDR3 consists of 16 residues. Germline-derived CDR1 and CDR2 are SGHTA and FQGNSA. V trimming: 3 bases; J trimming: 4 bases; junction bases outside the gene matches: 2. The CDR3 is CASSLGLAGGRETQYF. The CDR3 DNA reads TGTGCCAGCAGCTTGGGACTAGCGGGAGGGAGAGAGACCCAGTACTTC.

The CDR3 spells CASRQGIYEQYF. Here the CDR3 DNA reads TGTGCCAGCAGACAGGGGATCTACGAGCAGTACTTC. V gene TRBV2 combines with J gene TRBJ2-7; 7 bases agree with TRBD1. Trimming took 6 bases from V and 3 from J; bases not matched to a gene: 2. Germline V gene lookup returns CDR1 SNHLY and CDR2 FYNNEI. The CDR3 loop spans 12 amino acids.

This clone has only one observation. This rearrangement joins TRBV5-1 to TRBJ2-5; the match to TRBD2 covers 11 bases. The CDR3 runs 16 residues. From germline, CDR1 is SGHRS and CDR2 YFSETQ. J was trimmed by 0 bases and V by 0 bases; bases with no gene match: 1. Here the CDR3 reads CASSLGTSGYQETQYF. DNA of the CDR3: TGCGCCAGCAGCTTGGGGACTAGCGGGTACCAAGAGACCCAGTACTTC.

The chain is built from TRBV4-3 and TRBJ2-7; D might be TRBD2 (6 bases). Trimming removed 1 base from V and 4 bases from J, with 8 bases in between. The CDR3 contains 13 residues. CDR1 is LGHNA, CDR2 YSLEER, per germline. In DNA, the CDR3 is TGCGCCAGCAGCCAAGGACTAGGTTACGAGCAGTACTTC. This sequence encodes CASSQGLGYEQYF.

This chain uses TRBV6-6 with TRBJ2-7; weak D call: TRBD2 (6 bases). The CDR3 totals 12 residues. The germline V gene encodes CDR1 MNHNY and CDR2 SVGAGI (reference sequence). The V and J ends lost 4 bases and 3 bases respectively, with 7 bases between them. The CDR3 region is CASSLGLYEQYF. In nucleotides, the CDR3 is TGTGCCAGCAGTTTGGGACTCTACGAGCAGTACTTC.

This chain connects TRBV18 to TRBJ1-4; tentatively, D is TRBD1 (5 bases). This CDR3 has 15 residues. The germline V gene encodes CDR1 KGHSH and CDR2 LQKENI. Trimming left V 5 bases short and J 5 bases short, with 15 bases between. The CDR3 DNA reads as TGTGCCAGCTCAACATCAGGGCCCTCCAATGAAAAACTGTTTTTT. It yields the protein CASSTSGPSNEKLFF.

The chain combines TRBV18 with TRBJ1-1; D unclear. This CDR3 region has 13 residues. Germline V gene data show CDR1 as KGHSH and CDR2 as LQKENI. Trimming shortened V by 2 bases and J by 0 bases, and 4 bases separated the two germline ends. The CDR3 loop is CASSPAVNTEAFF. As DNA, the CDR3 is TGTGCCAGCTCACCAGCGGTGAACACTGAAGCTTTCTTT.

The rearrangement links TRBV7-2 to TRBJ2-2, with 7 nucleotides matching TRBD1. In germline, CDR1 is SGHTA, CDR2 FQGNSA. The CDR3 runs 15 residues. V gave up 5 bases and J gave up 3 bases; unmatched junction bases: 6. The CDR3 region has the DNA TGTGCCAGCAGCACAAGACAGGGCCACACCGGGGAGCTGTTTTTT. It specifies CASSTRQGHTGELFF.

V gene TRBV10-3 combines with J gene TRBJ1-1, with D tentatively TRBD1 (5 bases). The germline V and J ends were trimmed by 2 bases and 5 bases, with 12 bases remaining between them. CDR3 size: 14 residues. The germline gives CDR1 ENHRY, CDR2 SYGVKD. The CDR3: CAISEQGGLTEAFF. CDR3 DNA: TGTGCCATCAGTGAGCAGGGAGGTTTGACTGAAGCTTTCTTT.

The genes are TRBV28 and TRBJ2-1; D remains unclear. The CDR3 has 12 amino acids. V shed 2 bases and J shed 12 bases, with 11 bases lying between them. Germline V gives CDR1 MDHEN, CDR2 SYDVKM. The CDR3 is CASSLQQTRQFF. The CDR3 coding sequence is TGTGCCAGCAGTTTACAACAAACACGGCAGTTCTTC.

This clone was observed a few times. Other DNA variants within this sample encode the same CDR3. In DNA form, the CDR3 reads TGCGCCAGCAGCCCGGGACTAGCGGACTACAATGAGCAGTTCTTC. Protein sequence: CASSPGLADYNEQFF. The rearrangement uses TRBV5-1 and TRBJ2-1; 11 bases fit TRBD2. The CDR3 extends over 15 amino acids. Looked up from germline, CDR1 is SGHRS and CDR2 is YFSETQ. V dropped 4 bases and J dropped 3; count of bases not matched to a gene: 3.

The chain recombines TRBV28 with TRBJ2-3; TRBD2 aligns across 13 bases. The CDR3 is 17 amino acids. The germline V gene has CDR1 MDHEN and CDR2 SYDVKM. V shed 6 bases, J shed 5 bases, and the junction held 11 bases outside the gene matches. CDR3 amino acids: CASRNGLAGVSGDTQYF. As DNA, the CDR3 is TGTGCCAGCAGGAACGGACTAGCGGGAGTGTCAGGAGATACGCAGTATTTT.

This rearrangement joins TRBV11-3 to TRBJ1-1; D ambiguous. Trimming removed 0 bases at V and 5 bases at J, with 13 bases between. Germline loops: CDR1 SGHNT, CDR2 YENEEA. The CDR3 totals 15 residues. The DNA for the CDR3 is TGTGCCAGCAGCTTAGATAGGTTGGGCGAGACTGAAGCTTTCTTT. Translation: CASSLDRLGETEAFF.

The chain is built from TRBV29-1 and TRBJ2-3; D is possibly TRBD2 (5 bases). V was cut by 5 bases and J by 2 bases, with 14 bases left in between. The CDR3 runs to 14 residues. The germline CDR1 and CDR2 sequences are SQVTM and ANQGSEA. The CDR3 loop is CSVMTGNPTDTQYF. In nucleotides, the CDR3 is TGCAGCGTTATGACGGGGAACCCCACAGATACGCAGTATTTT.

This clone was observed once. This chain uses TRBV2 with TRBJ1-1; TRBD1 is a possible D gene (6 bases). The V gene lost 5 bases and the J gene lost 5 bases, with 18 bases spanning the gap. CDR1 is SNHLY, CDR2 FYNNEI, per germline. This CDR3 is built from 15 residues. CDR3 DNA: TGTGCCAGCAGTAAAGAGGGGGTATCGGGGACTGAAGCTTTCTTT. Protein product: CASSKEGVSGTEAFF.

J is TRBJ1-1 and V is TRBV11-2, with a weak D call TRBD1 (5 bases). The CDR3 consists of 13 residues. V was clipped by 1 base and J by 4 bases, with 7 bases between them. Germline V gene data show CDR1 as SGHAT and CDR2 as FQNNGV. The CDR3 spells CASSLVRGTEAFF. The CDR3 bases are TGTGCCAGCAGCTTAGTTAGGGGCACTGAAGCTTTCTTT.

The V and J genes are TRBV6-6 and TRBJ2-3, with D perhaps TRBD1 (5 bases). CDR1 and CDR2 (germline): MNHNY, SVGAGI (reference sequence). With 8 bases removed from V and 2 bases from J, the gap between germline ends came to 11 bases. The CDR3 totals 13 residues. The CDR3 region has the DNA TGTGCCAGCGAACAGGCCTCCACAGATACGCAGTATTTT. Its protein is CASEQASTDTQYF.

The rearrangement links TRBV7-2 to TRBJ2-3, with 12 bases fitting TRBD2. Germline-derived CDR1 and CDR2 are SGHTA and FQGNSA. The junction had 10 bases not matched to a gene; V was cut back by 6 bases and J by 3 bases. The CDR3 extends over 17 amino acids. DNA for the CDR3: TGTGCCAGCAGACTAGCGGGAGGTTATGTTATAACAGATACGCAGTATTTT. Its protein is CASRLAGGYVITDTQYF.

In DNA, the CDR3 is TGTGCCAGTACCTCAACAGGGTTCCAAAAACTGTTTTTT. Amino acid sequence: CASTSTGFQKLFF. This rearrangement joins TRBV19 to TRBJ1-4; possibly TRBD1 for D (6 bases). Germline V lookup: CDR1 LNHDA, CDR2 SQIVND (reference sequence). The CDR3 spans 13 residues. The V and J ends lost 7 bases and 9 bases respectively, with 15 bases between them.

For the CDR3, the DNA is TGCAGCGTTGACGAAATCCGCGGGGCAGGGGATACGCAGTATTTT. Its protein is CSVDEIRGAGDTQYF. This chain joins TRBV29-1 and TRBJ2-3, with a weak D call TRBD2 (6 bases). CDR1 and CDR2 (germline): SQVTM, ANQGSEA. V was shortened by 3 bases and J by 6 bases, with 19 bases between the two germline ends. The CDR3 has 15 residues.

Only one count was recorded for this clone. The rearrangement links TRBV7-2 to TRBJ2-2, with 13 bases matching TRBD2. Germline loops: CDR1 SGHTA, CDR2 FQGNSA. Losses at the gene ends were 5 bases for V and 6 bases for J; bases not matched to a gene: 3. The CDR3 consists of 15 residues. The CDR3 DNA reads TGTGCCAGCAGCCAGACTAGCGGGAGGTCCGGGGAGCTGTTTTTT. Encoded protein: CASSQTSGRSGELFF.

The chain joins TRBV2 to TRBJ1-6; D gene unclear. CDR1 SNHLY and CDR2 FYNNEI come from the germline V gene. V was cut by 4 bases and J by 7 bases, with 11 bases left in between. The CDR3 has 14 amino acids. The CDR3 nucleotides are TGTGCCAGCAGTGTGGGCAGAAAGAATTCACCCCTCCACTTT. Amino acid sequence: CASSVGRKNSPLHF. The full variable domain, completed using reference TRBV2 and TRBJ1-6, is EPEVTQTPSHQVTQMGQEVILRCVPISNHLYFYWYRQILGQKVEFLVSFYNNEISEKSEIFDDQFSVERPDGSNFTLKIRSTKLEDSAMYFCASSVGRKNSPLHFGNGTRLTVT.

The CDR3 is CASRGNRDQPQHF. For the CDR3, the DNA is TGTGCCAGCAGGGGGAACAGGGACCAGCCCCAGCATTTT. The genes are TRBV6-5 and TRBJ1-5; D is perhaps TRBD1 (6 bases). The germline CDR1 and CDR2 sequences are MNHEY and SVGAGI. This CDR3 is built from 13 residues. V lost 6 bases, J lost 7 bases, and 13 bases lay in between.

This chain connects TRBV2 to TRBJ1-2; D remains unclear. Trimming removed 5 bases at V and 6 bases at J, with 19 bases between. The CDR3 is 15 amino acids. Germline V gives CDR1 SNHLY, CDR2 FYNNEI. The DNA of the CDR3 is TGTGCCAGCAGTTTCCTCGGAGATCGTAGCGATGGCTACACCTTC. Translated: CASSFLGDRSDGYTF. The variable domain in full, completed from reference TRBV2 and TRBJ1-2, reads EPEVTQTPSHQVTQMGQEVILRCVPISNHLYFYWYRQILGQKVEFLVSFYNNEISEKSEIFDDQFSVERPDGSNFTLKIRSTKLEDSAMYFCASSFLGDRSDGYTFGSGTRLTVV.